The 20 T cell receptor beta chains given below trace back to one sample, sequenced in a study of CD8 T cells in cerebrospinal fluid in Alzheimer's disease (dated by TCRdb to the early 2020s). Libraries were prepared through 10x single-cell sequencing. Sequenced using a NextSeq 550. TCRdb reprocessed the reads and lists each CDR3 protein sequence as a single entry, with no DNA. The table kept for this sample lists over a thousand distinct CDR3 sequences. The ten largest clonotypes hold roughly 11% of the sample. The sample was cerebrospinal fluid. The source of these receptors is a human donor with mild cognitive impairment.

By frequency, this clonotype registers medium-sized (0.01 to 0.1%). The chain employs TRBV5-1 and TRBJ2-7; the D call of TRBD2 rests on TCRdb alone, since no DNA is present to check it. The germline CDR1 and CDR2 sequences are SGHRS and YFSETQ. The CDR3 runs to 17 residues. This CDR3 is CASYPILAGGHHYEQYF.

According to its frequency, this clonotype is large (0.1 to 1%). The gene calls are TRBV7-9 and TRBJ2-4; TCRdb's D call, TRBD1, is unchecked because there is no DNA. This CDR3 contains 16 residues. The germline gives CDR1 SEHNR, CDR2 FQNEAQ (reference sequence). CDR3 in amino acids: CASSSGGGVAKNIQYF.

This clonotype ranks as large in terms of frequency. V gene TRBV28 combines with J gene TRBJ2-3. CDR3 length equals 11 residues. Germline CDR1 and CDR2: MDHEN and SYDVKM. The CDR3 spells CASQRGVTQYF. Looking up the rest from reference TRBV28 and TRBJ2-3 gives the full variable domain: DVKVTQSSRYLVKRTGEKVFLECVQDMDHENMFWYRQDPGLGLRLIYFSYDVKMKEKGDIPEGYSVSREKKERFSLILESASTNQTSMYLCASQRGVTQYFGPGTRLTVL.

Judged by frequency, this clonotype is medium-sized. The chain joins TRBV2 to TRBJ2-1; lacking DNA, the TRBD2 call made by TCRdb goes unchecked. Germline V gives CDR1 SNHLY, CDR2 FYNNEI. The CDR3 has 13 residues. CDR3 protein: CASTDGGRTQQFF.

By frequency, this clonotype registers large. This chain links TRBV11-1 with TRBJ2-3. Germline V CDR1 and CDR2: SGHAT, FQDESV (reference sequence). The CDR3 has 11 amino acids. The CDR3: CASSVTDTQYF. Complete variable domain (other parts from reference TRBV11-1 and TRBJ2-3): EAEVAQSPRYKITEKSQAVAFWCDPISGHATLYWYRQILGQGPELLVQFQDESVVDDSQLPKDRFSAERLKGVDSTLKIQPAELGDSAMYLCASSVTDTQYFGPGTRLTVL.

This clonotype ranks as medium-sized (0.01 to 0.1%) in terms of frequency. This chain's CDR3 is CASRGDRGLPDTQYF. The rearrangement links TRBV5-1 to TRBJ2-3; TCRdb reports TRBD1, a call that lacks DNA to check it against. CDR3 length: 15 amino acids. Germline V lookup: CDR1 SGHRS, CDR2 YFSETQ. The complete variable domain, with remaining parts taken from reference TRBV5-1 and TRBJ2-3, reads KAGVTQTPRYLIKTRGQQVTLSCSPISGHRSVSWYQQTPGQGLQFLFEYFSETQRNKGNFPGRFSGRQFSNSRSEMNVSTLELGDSALYLCASRGDRGLPDTQYFGPGTRLTVL.

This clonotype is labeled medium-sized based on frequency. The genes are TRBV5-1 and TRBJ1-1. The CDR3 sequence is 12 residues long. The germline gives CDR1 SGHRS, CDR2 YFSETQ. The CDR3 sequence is CASGRTNTEAFF.

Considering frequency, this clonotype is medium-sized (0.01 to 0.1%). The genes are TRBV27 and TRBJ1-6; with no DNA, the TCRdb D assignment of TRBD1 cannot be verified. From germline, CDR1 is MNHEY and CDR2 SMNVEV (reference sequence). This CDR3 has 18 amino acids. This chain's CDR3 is CASSFSALNRGYNSPLHF.

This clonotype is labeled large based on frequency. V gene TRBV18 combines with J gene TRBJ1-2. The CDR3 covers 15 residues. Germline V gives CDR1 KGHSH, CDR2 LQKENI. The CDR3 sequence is CASSPRSGQEYGYTF.

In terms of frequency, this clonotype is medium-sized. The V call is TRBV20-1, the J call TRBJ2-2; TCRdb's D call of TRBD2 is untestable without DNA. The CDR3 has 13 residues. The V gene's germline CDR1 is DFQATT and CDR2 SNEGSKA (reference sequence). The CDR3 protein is CSATGLTSGELFF.

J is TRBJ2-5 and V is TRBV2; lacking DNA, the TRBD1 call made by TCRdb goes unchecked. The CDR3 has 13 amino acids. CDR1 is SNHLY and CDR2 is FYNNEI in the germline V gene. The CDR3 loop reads CASSGEGGETQYF.

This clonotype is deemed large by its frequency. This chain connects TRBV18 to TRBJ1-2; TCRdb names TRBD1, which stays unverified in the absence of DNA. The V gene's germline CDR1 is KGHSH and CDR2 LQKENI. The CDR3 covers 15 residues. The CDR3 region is CASSRTAQGRQGYTF.

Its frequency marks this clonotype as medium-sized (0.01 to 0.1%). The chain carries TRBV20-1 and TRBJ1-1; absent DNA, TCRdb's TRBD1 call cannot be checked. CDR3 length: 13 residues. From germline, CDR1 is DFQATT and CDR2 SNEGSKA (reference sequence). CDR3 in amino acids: CSARGTARSGAFF.

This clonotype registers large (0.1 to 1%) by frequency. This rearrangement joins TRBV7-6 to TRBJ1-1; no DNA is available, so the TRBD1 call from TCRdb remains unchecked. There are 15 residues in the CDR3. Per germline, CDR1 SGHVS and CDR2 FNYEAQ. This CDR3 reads CASSPGTTLNTEAFF.

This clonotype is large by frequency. CDR3 protein: CASSQEPGQGAIYGYTF. This chain joins TRBV4-1 and TRBJ1-2; TCRdb calls TRBD1, which cannot be checked without DNA. Germline V gene lookup returns CDR1 MGHRA and CDR2 YSYEKL. This CDR3 is built from 17 residues.

CDR3 sequence: CSVLAGGAEQFF. This chain connects TRBV29-1 to TRBJ2-1; TCRdb picks TRBD2, but there is no DNA to check that call. The CDR3 consists of 12 residues. Germline V CDR1 and CDR2: SQVTM, ANQGSEA.

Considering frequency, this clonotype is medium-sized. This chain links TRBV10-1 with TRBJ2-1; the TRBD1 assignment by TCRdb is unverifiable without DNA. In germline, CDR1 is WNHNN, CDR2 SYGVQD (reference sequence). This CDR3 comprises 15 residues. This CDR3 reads CASRPGQTSVEEQFF.

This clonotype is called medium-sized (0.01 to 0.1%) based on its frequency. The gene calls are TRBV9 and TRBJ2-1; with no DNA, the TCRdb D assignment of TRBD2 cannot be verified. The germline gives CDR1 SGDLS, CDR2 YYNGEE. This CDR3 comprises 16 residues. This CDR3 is CASSPSAGYSYNEQFF.

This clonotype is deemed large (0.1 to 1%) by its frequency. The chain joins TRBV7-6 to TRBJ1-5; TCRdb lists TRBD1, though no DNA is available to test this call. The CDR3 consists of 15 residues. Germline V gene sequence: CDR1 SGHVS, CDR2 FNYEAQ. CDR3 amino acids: CASSFGDREYQPQHF.

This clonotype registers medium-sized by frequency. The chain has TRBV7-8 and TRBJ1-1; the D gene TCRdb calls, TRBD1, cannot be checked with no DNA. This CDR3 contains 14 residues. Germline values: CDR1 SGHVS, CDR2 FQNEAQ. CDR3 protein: CASSIGPGDTEAFF.